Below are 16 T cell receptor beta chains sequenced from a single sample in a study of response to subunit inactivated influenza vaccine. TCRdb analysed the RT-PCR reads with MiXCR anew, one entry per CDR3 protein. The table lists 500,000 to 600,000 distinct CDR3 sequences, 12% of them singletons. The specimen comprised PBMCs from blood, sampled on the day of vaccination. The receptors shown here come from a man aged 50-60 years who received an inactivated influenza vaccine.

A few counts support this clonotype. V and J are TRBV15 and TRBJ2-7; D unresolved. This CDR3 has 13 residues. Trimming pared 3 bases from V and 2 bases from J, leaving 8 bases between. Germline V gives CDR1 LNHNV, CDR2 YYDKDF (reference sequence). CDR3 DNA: TGTGCCACCAGCAGCCGGGTCGCCTACGAGCAGTACTTC. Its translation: CATSSRVAYEQYF.

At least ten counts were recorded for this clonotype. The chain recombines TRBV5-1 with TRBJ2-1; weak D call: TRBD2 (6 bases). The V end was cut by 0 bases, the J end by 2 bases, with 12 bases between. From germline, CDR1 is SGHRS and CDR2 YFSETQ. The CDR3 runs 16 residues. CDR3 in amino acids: CASSLVGGATYNEQFF. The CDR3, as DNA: TGCGCCAGCAGCTTGGTTGGCGGGGCCACCTACAATGAGCAGTTCTTC.

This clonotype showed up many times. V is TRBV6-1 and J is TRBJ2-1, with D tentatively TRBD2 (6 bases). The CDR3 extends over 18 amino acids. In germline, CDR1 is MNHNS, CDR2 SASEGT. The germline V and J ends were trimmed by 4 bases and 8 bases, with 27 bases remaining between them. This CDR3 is CASSAIPGAELRSDEQFF. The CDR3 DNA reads TGTGCCAGCAGTGCTATACCGGGAGCGGAGCTTAGATCGGATGAGCAGTTCTTC.

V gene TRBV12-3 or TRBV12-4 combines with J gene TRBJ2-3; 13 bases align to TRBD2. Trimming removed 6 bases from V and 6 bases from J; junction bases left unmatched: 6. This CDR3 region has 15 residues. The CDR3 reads CASSWTSGGSDTQYF. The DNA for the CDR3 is TGTGCCAGCAGCTGGACTAGCGGGGGAAGTGATACGCAGTATTTT.

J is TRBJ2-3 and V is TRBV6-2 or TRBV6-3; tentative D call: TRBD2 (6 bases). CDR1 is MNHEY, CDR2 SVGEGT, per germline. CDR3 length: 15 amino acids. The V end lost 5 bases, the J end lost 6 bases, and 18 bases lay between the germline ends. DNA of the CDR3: TGTGCCAGCAGTCCCGATATGGACTACCCGGATACGCAGTATTTT. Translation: CASSPDMDYPDTQYF.

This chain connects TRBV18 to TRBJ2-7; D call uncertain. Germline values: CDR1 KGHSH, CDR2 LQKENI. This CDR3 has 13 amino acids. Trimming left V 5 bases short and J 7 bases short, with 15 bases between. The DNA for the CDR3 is TGTGCCAGCTCATACGGCCCTCTGGGGGAGCAGTACTTC. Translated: CASSYGPLGEQYF.

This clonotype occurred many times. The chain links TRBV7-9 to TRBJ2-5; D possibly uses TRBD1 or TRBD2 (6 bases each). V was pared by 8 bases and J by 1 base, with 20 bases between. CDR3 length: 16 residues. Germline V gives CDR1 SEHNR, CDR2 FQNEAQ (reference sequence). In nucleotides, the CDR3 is TGTGCCAGCTCACCAATCGAGGGGGGACTCCAAGAGACCCAGTACTTC. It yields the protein CASSPIEGGLQETQYF.

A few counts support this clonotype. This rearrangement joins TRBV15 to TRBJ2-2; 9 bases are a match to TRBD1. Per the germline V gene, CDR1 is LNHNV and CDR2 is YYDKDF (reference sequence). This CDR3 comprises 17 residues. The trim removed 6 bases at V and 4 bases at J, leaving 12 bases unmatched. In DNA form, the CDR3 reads TGTGCCACCAGTAGAACAGGGGGCGCCCCGAGCACCGGGGAGCTGTTTTTT. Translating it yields CATSRTGGAPSTGELFF.

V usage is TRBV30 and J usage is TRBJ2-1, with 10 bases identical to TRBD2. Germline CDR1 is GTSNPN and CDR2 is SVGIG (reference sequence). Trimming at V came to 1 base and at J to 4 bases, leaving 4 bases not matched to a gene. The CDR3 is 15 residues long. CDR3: CAWSGTSGNYNEQFF. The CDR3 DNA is TGTGCCTGGAGTGGAACTAGCGGGAATTACAATGAGCAGTTCTTC.

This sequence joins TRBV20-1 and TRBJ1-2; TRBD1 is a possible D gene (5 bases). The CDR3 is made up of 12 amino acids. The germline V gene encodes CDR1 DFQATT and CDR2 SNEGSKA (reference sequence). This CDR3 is CIWLGEDYGYTF. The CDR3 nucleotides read TGCATATGGCTAGGGGAAGACTATGGCTACACCTTC.

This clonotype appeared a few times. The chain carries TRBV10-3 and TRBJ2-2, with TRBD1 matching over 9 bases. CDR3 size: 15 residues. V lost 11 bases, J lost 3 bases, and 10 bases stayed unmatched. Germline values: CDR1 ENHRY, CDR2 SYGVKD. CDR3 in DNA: TGTGCCGTCCGGGCGGACAGGGGTTACACCGGGGAGCTGTTTTTT. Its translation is CAVRADRGYTGELFF.

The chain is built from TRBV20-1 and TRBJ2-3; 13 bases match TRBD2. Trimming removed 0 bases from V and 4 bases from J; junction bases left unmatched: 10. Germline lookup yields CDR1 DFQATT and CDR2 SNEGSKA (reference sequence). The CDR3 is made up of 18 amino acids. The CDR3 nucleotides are TGCAGTGCTAGAGATATCGCCTGGACTAGCGGGAGCGCAGATACGCAGTATTTT. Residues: CSARDIAWTSGSADTQYF.

The CDR3 DNA sequence: TGTGCCTGGAGTGTCTGGCAGAATAGCAATCAGCCCCAGCATTTT. It codes for CAWSVWQNSNQPQHF. The V call is TRBV30, the J call TRBJ1-5; D ambiguous. This CDR3 is built from 15 residues. CDR1 and CDR2 from the germline V gene are GTSNPN and SVGIG (reference sequence). The V end lost 0 bases, the J end lost 0 bases, and 9 bases lay between the germline ends.

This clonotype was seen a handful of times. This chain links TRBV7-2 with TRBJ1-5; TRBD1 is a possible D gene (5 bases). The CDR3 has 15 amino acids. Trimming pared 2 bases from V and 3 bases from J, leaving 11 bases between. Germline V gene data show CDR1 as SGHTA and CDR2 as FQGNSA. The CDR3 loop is CASSLSQQVNQPQHF. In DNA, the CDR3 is TGTGCCAGCAGCTTATCACAACAGGTCAATCAGCCCCAGCATTTT.

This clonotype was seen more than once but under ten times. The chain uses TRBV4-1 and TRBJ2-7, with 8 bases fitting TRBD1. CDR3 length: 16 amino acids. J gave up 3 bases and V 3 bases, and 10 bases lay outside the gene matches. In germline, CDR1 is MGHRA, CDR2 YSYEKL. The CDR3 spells CASSQGPGTGFYEQYF. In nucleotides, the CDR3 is TGCGCCAGCAGCCAGGGCCCCGGGACAGGTTTCTACGAGCAGTACTTC.

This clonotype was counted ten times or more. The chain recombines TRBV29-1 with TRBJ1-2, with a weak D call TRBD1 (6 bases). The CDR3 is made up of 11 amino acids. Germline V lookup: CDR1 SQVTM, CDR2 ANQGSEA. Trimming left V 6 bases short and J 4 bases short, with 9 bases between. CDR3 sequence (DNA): TGCAGCGTCGGACAGACCTATGGCTACACCTTC. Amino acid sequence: CSVGQTYGYTF.